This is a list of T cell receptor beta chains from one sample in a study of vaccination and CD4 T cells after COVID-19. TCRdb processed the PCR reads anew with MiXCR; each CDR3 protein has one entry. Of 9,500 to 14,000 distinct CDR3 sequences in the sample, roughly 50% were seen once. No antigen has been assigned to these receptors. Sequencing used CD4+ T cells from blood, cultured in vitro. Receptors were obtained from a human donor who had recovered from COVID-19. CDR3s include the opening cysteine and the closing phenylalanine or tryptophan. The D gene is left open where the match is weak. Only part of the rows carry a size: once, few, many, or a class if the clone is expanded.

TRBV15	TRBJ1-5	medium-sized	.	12	CATSERGYGQHF	TGTGCCACCAGCGAGCGGGGGTATGGCCAGCATTTT
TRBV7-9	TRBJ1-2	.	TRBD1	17	CASSLAPGNRGDYGYTF	TGTGCCAGCAGCTTAGCTCCCGGGAACAGGGGTGACTATGGCTACACCTTC
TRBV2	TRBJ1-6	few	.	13	CASSAAPRVVLHF	TGTGCCAGCTCCGCGGCGCCCAGGGTTGTCCTCCACTTT
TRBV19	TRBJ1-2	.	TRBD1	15	CASSISGQPNYGYTF	TGTGCCAGTAGTATATCGGGACAGCCGAACTATGGCTACACCTTC
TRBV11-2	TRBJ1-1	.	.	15	CASSPYRAADTEAFF	TGTGCCAGCAGCCCATACAGGGCAGCGGACACTGAAGCTTTCTTT
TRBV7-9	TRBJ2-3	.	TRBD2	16	CASSSLADSRTDTQYF	TGTGCCAGCAGTTCACTAGCGGACTCCCGCACAGATACGCAGTATTTT
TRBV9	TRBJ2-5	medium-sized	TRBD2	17	CASSAGTSGGLQETQYF	TGTGCCAGCAGCGCAGGGACTAGCGGGGGGCTCCAAGAGACCCAGTACTTC
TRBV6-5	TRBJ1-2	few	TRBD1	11	CASSSGGGYTF	TGTGCCAGCAGTTCAGGGGGCGGCTACACCTTC
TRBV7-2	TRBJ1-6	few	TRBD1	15	CASSLGQGINSPLHF	TGTGCCAGCAGCCTGGGACAGGGTATTAATTCACCCCTCCACTTT
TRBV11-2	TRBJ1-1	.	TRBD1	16	CASSALPQGAWTEAFF	TGTGCCAGCAGCGCCCTCCCGCAGGGGGCGTGGACTGAAGCTTTCTTT
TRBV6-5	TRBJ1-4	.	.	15	CASSYSRGVDEKLFF	TGTGCCAGCAGTTACTCGAGGGGAGTGGATGAAAAACTGTTTTTT
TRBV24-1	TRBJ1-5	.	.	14	CATSDTRDNQPQHF	TGTGCCACCAGTGATACCCGGGACAATCAGCCCCAGCATTTT
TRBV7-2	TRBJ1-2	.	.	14	CASSPDSSNYGYTF	TGTGCCAGCAGCCCAGACAGCTCCAACTATGGCTACACCTTC
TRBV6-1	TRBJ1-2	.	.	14	CASRREMTVYGYTF	TGTGCCAGCAGAAGGGAGATGACAGTTTATGGCTACACCTTC
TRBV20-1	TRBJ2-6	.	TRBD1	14	CSAQPPTGANALTF	TGCAGTGCACAGCCTCCTACAGGGGCCAACGCCCTGACTTTC
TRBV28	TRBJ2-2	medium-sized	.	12	CASSFNWGELFF	TGTGCCAGCAGTTTCAATTGGGGGGAGCTGTTTTTT
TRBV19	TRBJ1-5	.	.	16	CASMGWSGVGSQPQHF	TGTGCCAGTATGGGATGGAGTGGTGTGGGCTCTCAGCCCCAGCATTTT
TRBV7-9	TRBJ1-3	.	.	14	CASSLNTFGNTIYF	TGTGCCAGCAGCCTCAACACTTTCGGAAACACCATATATTTT
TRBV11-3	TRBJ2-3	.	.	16	CASSLGPRSGTDTQYF	TGTGCCAGCAGCTTAGGTCCTAGATCTGGCACAGATACGCAGTATTTT
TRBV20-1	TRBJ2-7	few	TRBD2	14	CSALERGGSYEQYF	TGCAGTGCCTTAGAGCGGGGGGGAAGCTACGAGCAGTACTTC
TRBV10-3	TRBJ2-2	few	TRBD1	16	CAISEGTGGYTGELFF	TGTGCCATCAGTGAAGGGACAGGGGGCTACACCGGGGAGCTGTTTTTT
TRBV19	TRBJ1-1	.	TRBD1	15	CASSMRGTGVTEAFF	TGTGCCAGTAGTATGAGGGGGACAGGGGTCACTGAAGCTTTCTTT
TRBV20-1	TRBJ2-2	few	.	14	CSARSFPNTGELFF	TGCAGTGCTAGATCGTTTCCGAACACCGGGGAGCTGTTTTTT
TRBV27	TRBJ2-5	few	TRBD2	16	CASSSLTSGTRGTQYF	TGTGCCAGCAGTTCCCTGACTAGCGGGACTCGGGGGACCCAGTACTTC
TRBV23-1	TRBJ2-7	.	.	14	CASSQSGSSYEQYF	TGCGCCAGCAGTCAATCTGGCAGCTCCTACGAGCAGTACTTC